This T cell receptor (beta chain) was captured in a study of blood T cell repertoires in COVID-19. Across the study: PBMCs, B-cell-depleted T cells, or T cells were the source of the cDNA or gDNA that made up the material.

This table comes from immunoSEQ multiplex PCR, and its TCRdb copy is limited to in-frame clones, with some not included. The table lists 150,000 to 200,000 clones, approximately 87% of them singletons. The V gene's germline CDR1 is ENHRY and CDR2 SYGVKD. Trimming removed 5 bases from V and 0 bases from J; junction bases left unmatched: 5. The CDR3 covers 15 residues. The sample consisted of peripheral blood. The receptor was derived from a man aged 70-80 years with active or convalescent COVID-19. This chain joins TRBV10-3 and TRBJ2-3, with 7 bases aligning to TRBD2. CDR3 DNA: TGTGCCATCAGTCCTAGCGGAGCTAGCACAGATACGCAGTATTTT. Translation: CAISPSGASTDTQYF.